Each of the 7 T cell receptor beta chains below was sequenced from the same sample in a study of CD8 T cells in Susac syndrome. After extraction with the RNeasy kit, 0.5 to 1 ug of the RNA was reverse transcribed using random hexamers. Each CDR3 protein is one row after TCRdb ran MiXCR on the immunoSEQ multiplex PCR reads. The sample carries some 150,000 distinct CDR3 sequences, approximately 96% recorded once. Sequencing was performed on CD8+ T cells from PBMCs. The receptors were sampled from a human donor with multiple sclerosis.

The V call is TRBV19, the J call TRBJ1-1; D uncertain. Trimming removed 5 bases from V and 8 bases from J, with 9 bases in between. The germline V gene encodes CDR1 LNHDA and CDR2 SQIVND (reference sequence). The CDR3 runs to 11 residues. The CDR3 DNA sequence: TGTGCCAGTAGTCCCGGCCTAGAAGCTTTCTTT. Amino acids: CASSPGLEAFF. The whole variable domain, remainder taken from reference TRBV19 and TRBJ1-1, is DGGITQSPKYLFRKEGQNVTLSCEQNLNHDAMYWYRQDPGQGLRLIYYSQIVNDFQKGDIAEGYSVSREKKESFPLTVTSAQKNPTAFYLCASSPGLEAFFGQGTRLTVV.

The chain is built from TRBV18 and TRBJ1-6; the D gene is possibly TRBD1 (5 bases). The germline V gene has CDR1 KGHSH and CDR2 LQKENI. Trimming removed 6 bases from V and 3 bases from J, with 12 bases in between. The CDR3 has 15 amino acids. The CDR3 sequence: CASSADSNYNSPLHF. The DNA for the CDR3 is TGTGCCAGCTCCGCCGACAGTAACTATAATTCACCCCTCCACTTT. The entire variable domain, with the rest obtained from reference TRBV18 and TRBJ1-6, is as follows: NAGVMQNPRHLVRRRGQEARLRCSPMKGHSHVYWYRQLPEEGLKFMVYLQKENIIDESGMPKERFSAEFPKEGPSILRIQQVVRGDSAAYFCASSADSNYNSPLHFGNGTRLTVT.

The J gene is TRBJ1-2, the V gene TRBV20-1, with D hard to call. In germline, CDR1 is DFQATT, CDR2 SNEGSKA (reference sequence). This CDR3 has 15 residues. V shed 0 bases and J shed 9 bases, with 20 bases lying between them. The CDR3 reads CSARDGLWTVGSYTF. The CDR3 DNA reads TGCAGTGCTAGAGACGGACTGTGGACTGTCGGTAGCTACACCTTC.

The V call is TRBV27, the J call TRBJ2-1; 12 nucleotides match TRBD2. The CDR3 is 14 residues long. Germline-derived CDR1 and CDR2 are MNHEY and SMNVEV (reference sequence). The V segment lost 7 bases and the J segment 10 bases; nucleotides outside the gene matches: 8. The CDR3 spells CASTASGGAREQFF. Here the CDR3 DNA reads TGTGCCAGCACGGCTAGCGGGGGGGCCAGGGAGCAGTTCTTC.

The chain employs TRBV6-4 and TRBJ1-3; tentative D call: TRBD1 (6 bases). The CDR3 covers 15 residues. V lost 6 bases and J lost 0, with 12 bases in between. Germline-derived CDR1 and CDR2 are MRHNA and SNTAGT. The CDR3 here is CASRGGRRSGNTIYF. The CDR3 DNA is TGTGCCAGCAGGGGGGGCCGACGCTCTGGAAACACCATATATTTT.

This clonotype was seen a single time. The J gene is TRBJ2-5, the V gene TRBV3-1, with TRBD2 identical over 7 bases. The CDR3 loop spans 17 amino acids. Germline values: CDR1 LGHDT, CDR2 YNNKEL (reference sequence). The J segment lost 2 bases and the V segment lost 0 bases, leaving 9 bases of the junction unmatched. The CDR3 nucleotides are TGTGCCAGCAGCCAAGATTTGTCGGCGGGGGATCAAGAGACCCAGTACTTC. It specifies CASSQDLSAGDQETQYF.

The V gene is TRBV20-1, the J gene TRBJ2-7; D is ambiguous. V lost 2 bases and J 0 bases, leaving 8 bases between the germline ends. CDR1 is DFQATT, CDR2 SNEGSKA, per germline (reference sequence). The CDR3 totals 13 residues. The chain's CDR3 is CSARSRTSYEQYF. The DNA of the CDR3 is TGCAGTGCTAGAAGCAGGACCTCCTACGAGCAGTACTTC.